This TCR beta chain was retrieved from a study of monozygotic twins with inflammatory bowel disease. Study-level findings and limits: IBD patients had lower TCRbeta diversity (inverse Simpson) than healthy co-twins.

The quantity of total RNA per TCR library was 3,000 to 4,500 ng. Amplification of TCRalpha and TCRbeta cDNA involved two nested PCRs that ran for approximately 16 and 9 cycles. TCRdb reprocessed the 5' RACE reads; each CDR3 protein has one entry and no DNA is given. In all, the sample yields approximately 400,000 distinct CDR3 sequences. The CDR3 extends over 14 amino acids. CDR1 is SGHRS, CDR2 YFSETQ, per germline. Of note for this clonotype: Its matching antigen is unknown.

This sequence originates from a human donor with ulcerative colitis or Crohn's disease, or a healthy co-twin of an affected twin (not recorded which). The chain joins TRBV5-1 to TRBJ2-7; there is no DNA to check the TCRdb D call of TRBD2. Sequences were obtained from blood. The CDR3 sequence is CASSLIGRIYEQYF.